This is a list of T cell receptor beta chains from one sample in a study of esophageal squamous cell carcinoma under preoperative chemotherapy. Via MiXCR, TCRdb re-called the PCR reads, giving one row per CDR3 protein. Of about 16,000 distinct CDR3 sequences listed, 48% are singletons. This material was obtained from a patient given preoperative chemotherapy. The receptors were sampled from a human donor with esophageal squamous cell carcinoma. The donor label of this sample is uncertain. The CDR3 runs from the conserved cysteine through the conserved F or W. The order of the fields is D gene, V gene, J gene, clone size, CDR3 DNA, CDR3 protein. The D gene is left open where the match is weak. Some rows mark clone size as missing; the rest say once, few, many or name a class of expanded clone.

-,TRBV7-9,TRBJ2-5,-,TGTGCCAGCAGCTTAGCTGGGCCGCAAGAGACCCAGTACTTC,CASSLAGPQETQYF
-,TRBV19,TRBJ2-2,-,TGTGCCAGTAGTATATCGGCTGGTACCGGGGAGCTGTTTTTT,CASSISAGTGELFF
TRBD1,TRBV7-8,TRBJ2-6,-,TGTGCCAGCAGCCCCCACCGGACAGGGATTTCTCCTGGGGCCAACGAGCAGACCTTC,CASSPHRTGISPGANEQTF
-,TRBV11-2,TRBJ2-1,-,TGTGCCAGCAGCCGTTTTGGGGCGGGGGAGCAGTTCTTC,CASSRFGAGEQFF
-,TRBV12-3/TRBV12-4,TRBJ2-2,-,TGTGCCAGCAGCAAGGACCCCACCGGGGAGCTGTTTTTT,CASSKDPTGELFF
-,TRBV7-2,TRBJ2-5,once,TGTGCCCGGAGCTTATCTCTGGGCCTAGAGACCCGGCATTTC,CARSLSLGLETRHF
-,TRBV12-3/TRBV12-4,TRBJ2-1,few,TGTGCCAGCAGTTTAAGTAGGGGTATTCCGACATCCTACAATGAGCAGTTCTTC,CASSLSRGIPTSYNEQFF
TRBD1,TRBV7-2,TRBJ2-5,-,TGTGCCAGGGGCCAGGGGGTCAGTGACAAAGAGACCCAGTACTTC,CARGQGVSDKETQYF
TRBD2,TRBV6-1,TRBJ2-7,once,TGTGCCAGCCGCGAAGCGGGGCGGCAAGCCGAAAATACGCAGTACTTC,CASREAGRQAENTQYF
-,TRBV11-3,TRBJ2-3,-,TGTGCCAGCGGCTTAGGAACCGGGGATACAGATACGCAGTATTTT,CASGLGTGDTDTQYF
-,TRBV19,TRBJ2-3,once,TGTGTCACTGAGGTCGGAGCCAAAAACACGCAGTACTTT,CVTEVGAKNTQYF
TRBD2,TRBV28,TRBJ2-3,-,TGTGCCAGCAGTCGCGGGACTAGCGGGAGGCAGTATTTT,CASSRGTSGRQYF
-,TRBV7-9,TRBJ1-6,few,TGTGCCAGCAGCCCCTTGAGCTCCTATAATTCACCCCTCCACTTT,CASSPLSSYNSPLHF
TRBD1,TRBV19,TRBJ2-7,-,TGTGCCAGTAGTATGGATGGGGGGACAGGACGCTACGAGCAGTACTTC,CASSMDGGTGRYEQYF
-,TRBV7-8,TRBJ2-5,-,TGTGCCAGGGGCTTACCCCGCCCTGGGGAAGAGACCCAGTATTTC,CARGLPRPGEETQYF
-,TRBV7-9,TRBJ2-1,-,TGTGCCAGCAGCTTAGTGCTGGGCGGCGGGGTCTATGAGCAGTTCTTC,CASSLVLGGGVYEQFF
TRBD1,TRBV5-8,TRBJ1-2,-,TGTGCCAGCAGCTTTGTTTGGGACAGCGGTGACTATGGCTACACCTTC,CASSFVWDSGDYGYTF
-,TRBV11-2,TRBJ2-3,-,TGTGCCAGCACCAAAATGGCGGAACCCACAGATACGCAGTATTTT,CASTKMAEPTDTQYF
-,TRBV12-3/TRBV12-4,TRBJ1-1,-,TGTGCCAGCAGTAGTGGGAACACTGAAGCTTTCTTT,CASSSGNTEAFF
-,TRBV12-3/TRBV12-4,TRBJ2-3,-,TGTGCCAGCAGTCGGGTCTCTTACACAGATACGCAGTATTTT,CASSRVSYTDTQYF
TRBD2,TRBV7-2,TRBJ2-3,-,TGTGCCAGCACGCACCGGGAGGGTGGGTGCACAGATGCGCAGTTTTTT,CASTHREGGCTDAQFF
-,TRBV6-5,TRBJ2-3,-,TGTGCGGGCAGTTGCAGGGGGGACCCAGATACCCAGTATTTT,CAGSCRGDPDTQYF
-,TRBV6-1,TRBJ2-5,-,TGTGCCAGCAGTGAAGCGTGGGGCGGGGAGACCCAGTACTTC,CASSEAWGGETQYF